These 27 T cell receptor beta chains were sequenced from one sample in a study of blood T cell repertoires in COVID-19 (TCRdb year 2020). The library was obtained by the immunoSEQ multiplex PCR assay. Sourced from immuneACCESS, this table was stored by TCRdb with only in-frame sequences that have V and J called. A share of the clones is absent; for the studies checked, an unresolved V gene accounts for under half, and the remainder has no known explanation. The sample table lists 150,000 to 200,000 clones, 80% to 85% of them with a count of one. The ten top clones hold approximately 13% of the sample. What was sequenced was PBMCs or T cells enriched from blood (not recorded which). These receptors originate from a woman in her fifties or sixties who had recovered from COVID-19.

This chain links TRBV11-1 with TRBJ2-5, with TRBD1 matching over 7 bases. CDR1 is SGHAT, CDR2 FQDESV, per germline (reference sequence). J was trimmed by 3 bases and V by 4 bases; bases with no gene match: 5. This CDR3 has 14 residues. The CDR3 here is CASSSGQIEETQYF. The CDR3 DNA reads as TGTGCCAGCAGCTCGGGACAGATCGAAGAGACCCAGTACTTC.

The CDR3 DNA follows: TGTGCCAGCAGCGTAGCTGGGACAGAACAAGAGACCCAGTACTTC. Translated, it gives CASSVAGTEQETQYF. The chain links TRBV9 to TRBJ2-5; 7 nucleotides align to TRBD1. Germline lookup yields CDR1 SGDLS and CDR2 YYNGEE. There are 15 residues in the CDR3. The J segment lost 2 bases and the V segment lost 0 bases, leaving 4 bases of the junction unmatched.

The chain joins TRBV10-3 to TRBJ1-1; D remains ambiguous. This CDR3 contains 11 residues. Trimming took off 10 bases at V and 8 bases at J, with 14 bases between the two ends. Germline values: CDR1 ENHRY, CDR2 SYGVKD. This CDR3 reads CATAREGEAFF. In DNA form, the CDR3 reads TGTGCCACCGCGAGGGAGGGCGAAGCTTTCTTT.

The chain carries TRBV9 and TRBJ2-3, with 7 bases aligning to TRBD2. The CDR3 is 16 amino acids. Germline V CDR1 and CDR2: SGDLS, YYNGEE. V shed 0 bases, J shed 4 bases, and the junction held 8 bases outside the gene matches. The CDR3 DNA follows: TGTGCCAGCAGCGTAGGATCCGGGGGGAGGTCAGATACGCAGTATTTT. It specifies CASSVGSGGRSDTQYF.

This clone is a singleton in its sample. V usage is TRBV6-2 or TRBV6-3 and J usage is TRBJ2-7; TRBD1 agrees at 7 bases. This CDR3 is 16 amino acids long. CDR1 and CDR2 from the germline V gene are MNHEY and SVGEGT. V lost 2 bases, J lost 2 bases, and 9 bases stayed unmatched. Written as DNA, the CDR3 is TGTGCCAGCAGTTACGTATCGACAGGGTGGACCTACGAGCAGTACTTC. This sequence encodes CASSYVSTGWTYEQYF.

Here the CDR3 reads CASSFGTGRMDTQYF. CDR3 nucleotides: TGTGCCAGCAGTTTCGGGACAGGGAGGATGGATACGCAGTATTTT. The chain carries TRBV5-4 and TRBJ2-3, with 9 nucleotides matching TRBD1. The CDR3 consists of 15 residues. The V gene's germline CDR1 is SGHNT and CDR2 YYREEE (reference sequence). The V segment lost 5 bases and the J segment 6 bases; nucleotides outside the gene matches: 10.

This chain joins TRBV5-1 and TRBJ2-5; TRBD2 aligns across 8 bases. CDR1 is SGHRS, CDR2 YFSETQ, per germline. V dropped 5 bases and J dropped 3; count of bases not matched to a gene: 6. The CDR3 covers 14 residues. This CDR3 is CASSQSTSEETQYF. The CDR3 DNA reads as TGCGCCAGCAGTCAATCGACTAGCGAAGAGACCCAGTACTTC.

V is TRBV6-1 and J is TRBJ1-2, with 10 bases fitting TRBD1. This CDR3 comprises 16 residues. The V gene's germline CDR1 is MNHNS and CDR2 SASEGT. With V trimmed by 0 bases and J by 4 bases, 5 bases remained unmatched. The CDR3 sequence: CASSEAGTGEIYGYTF. The CDR3 DNA sequence: TGTGCCAGCAGTGAAGCCGGGACAGGGGAAATCTATGGCTACACCTTC.

The rearrangement uses TRBV6-5 and TRBJ1-2, with 7 bases aligning to TRBD1. The germline V gene encodes CDR1 MNHEY and CDR2 SVGAGI. The CDR3 contains 15 residues. Trimming cost V 6 bases and J 4 bases; bases outside gene matches: 11. This chain's CDR3 is CASRTGQVGLYGYTF. In DNA form, the CDR3 reads TGTGCCAGCAGGACCGGACAGGTCGGACTCTATGGCTACACCTTC.

The J gene is TRBJ1-6, the V gene TRBV5-4; a weak D match, TRBD1 (5 bases). This CDR3 comprises 14 residues. V was pared by 4 bases and J by 7 bases, with 12 bases between. Per germline, CDR1 SGHNT and CDR2 YYREEE (reference sequence). CDR3 sequence reads: CASSLGLPNSPLHF. The CDR3 bases are TGTGCCAGCAGCCTGGGACTTCCAAATTCACCCCTCCACTTT.

This sequence joins TRBV2 and TRBJ2-3; tentative D call: TRBD2 (7 bases). This CDR3 has 14 amino acids. Germline loops: CDR1 SNHLY, CDR2 FYNNEI. Deletions cut 0 bases from V and 11 bases from J, with 15 bases between. CDR3 nucleotide sequence: TGTGCCAGCAGTGAAGCGCTTGCGGGGGACATGCAGTATTTT. This translates into CASSEALAGDMQYF.

The rearrangement uses TRBV2 and TRBJ2-2; D is undetermined. The CDR3 extends over 14 amino acids. Germline V gene lookup returns CDR1 SNHLY and CDR2 FYNNEI. Trimming stripped 2 bases from V and 5 bases from J, with 9 bases between. The chain's CDR3 is CASSESAGTGELFF. CDR3 DNA: TGTGCCAGCAGTGAATCGGCAGGAACCGGGGAGCTGTTTTTT.

The gene calls are TRBV5-1 and TRBJ1-3, with no clear D. This CDR3 is 13 amino acids long. Germline V gene lookup returns CDR1 SGHRS and CDR2 YFSETQ. The V and J ends lost 4 bases and 3 bases respectively, with 8 bases between them. CDR3 nucleotides: TGCGCCAGCAGCGAACAGATTGGAAACACCATATATTTT. Protein: CASSEQIGNTIYF.

The chain joins TRBV6-2 or TRBV6-3 to TRBJ1-1; 7 bases line up with TRBD1. The CDR3 totals 15 residues. After removal of 0 bases from V and 3 bases from J, the junction contained 4 bases not matched to a gene. CDR1 and CDR2 from the germline V gene are MNHEY and SVGEGT. The CDR3 protein is CASSYSGTVDTEAFF. CDR3 nucleotide sequence: TGTGCCAGCAGTTACTCCGGGACAGTCGACACTGAAGCTTTCTTT.

The rearrangement uses TRBV2 and TRBJ2-3; 8 nucleotides line up with TRBD1. Unmatched junction bases numbered 6, after V lost 5 bases and J lost 5 bases. The germline V gene has CDR1 SNHLY and CDR2 FYNNEI. This CDR3 is built from 14 residues. The CDR3 DNA is TGTGCCAGCAGTACCGACAGGGGAGAAGATACGCAGTATTTT. Its protein product is CASSTDRGEDTQYF.

This sequence joins TRBV3-1 (or the pseudogene TRBV3-2) and TRBJ2-7; a possible D gene is TRBD2 (6 bases). The germline V gene has CDR1 LGHDT and CDR2 YNNKEL (reference sequence). Trimming shortened V by 0 bases and J by 3 bases, and 9 bases separated the two germline ends. The length of the CDR3 is 14 residues. CDR3 loop: CASSQEGGNYEQYF. The CDR3 region has the DNA TGTGCCAGCAGCCAAGAGGGGGGAAACTACGAGCAGTACTTC.

The chain carries TRBV27 and TRBJ2-1; TRBD2 matches 7 bases. Germline V gene data show CDR1 as MNHEY and CDR2 as SMNVEV (reference sequence). V shed 3 bases, J shed 5 bases, and the junction held 4 bases outside the gene matches. CDR3 size: 14 residues. CDR3: CASSFRREHNEQFF. The CDR3 DNA follows: TGTGCCAGCAGTTTTCGGCGGGAGCACAATGAGCAGTTCTTC.

The chain recombines TRBV3-1 (or the pseudogene TRBV3-2) with TRBJ1-2, with 9 nucleotides matching TRBD1. The CDR3 runs to 15 residues. With V trimmed by 5 bases and J by 3 bases, 7 bases remained unmatched. Germline values: CDR1 LGHDT, CDR2 YNNKEL (reference sequence). The CDR3 sequence: CASSASGTGYYGYTF. For the CDR3, the DNA is TGTGCCAGCAGCGCCTCCGGGACAGGGTACTATGGCTACACCTTC.

The gene calls are TRBV19 and TRBJ1-1; 7 bases map to TRBD1. This CDR3 region has 15 residues. Unmatched junction bases numbered 10, after V lost 8 bases and J lost 1 base. The germline V gene has CDR1 LNHDA and CDR2 SQIVND (reference sequence). The CDR3: CASRYRGRRNTEAFF. The CDR3 nucleotides are TGTGCCAGTCGGTACAGGGGTCGGAGGAACACTGAAGCTTTCTTT.

This rearrangement joins TRBV9 to TRBJ2-4; weak D call: TRBD1 (6 bases). V was pared by 0 bases and J by 6 bases, with 10 bases between. The germline CDR1 and CDR2 sequences are SGDLS and YYNGEE. The CDR3 extends over 14 amino acids. The CDR3 reads CASSVGGTSNIQYF. For the CDR3, the DNA is TGTGCCAGCAGCGTAGGAGGGACATCAAACATTCAGTACTTC.

The rearrangement joins TRBV18 to TRBJ2-3; no firm D call. The CDR3 is made up of 14 amino acids. Trimming took off 0 bases at V and 3 bases at J, with 7 bases between the two ends. CDR1 is KGHSH and CDR2 is LQKENI in the germline V gene. CDR3 DNA sequence: TGTGCCAGCTCACCACCTTCCAGAACAGATACGCAGTATTTT. Protein: CASSPPSRTDTQYF.

The V call is TRBV28, the J call TRBJ1-2; no reliable D call. V was cut by 6 bases and J by 0 bases, with 14 bases left in between. Germline loops: CDR1 MDHEN, CDR2 SYDVKM. The CDR3 spans 15 residues. The CDR3 nucleotides read TGTGCCAGCAGCCGACCAGCGCTAACTAACTATGGCTACACCTTC. It yields the protein CASSRPALTNYGYTF.

This clone has more than one count but fewer than ten. This chain uses TRBV5-4 with TRBJ1-2; a possible D gene is TRBD1 (5 bases). The V end lost 3 bases, the J end lost 4 bases, and 13 bases lay between the germline ends. Germline CDR1 reads SGHNT; CDR2 reads YYREEE (reference sequence). This CDR3 has 14 amino acids. The CDR3 sequence: CASSSQGRPYGYTF. As DNA, the CDR3 is TGTGCCAGCAGCTCCCAGGGCCGACCCTATGGCTACACCTTC.

The chain is built from TRBV6-1 and TRBJ2-5; D is possibly TRBD2 (7 bases). The CDR3 runs 15 residues. The V end was cut by 3 bases, the J end by 2 bases, with 13 bases between. Germline V gene lookup returns CDR1 MNHNS and CDR2 SASEGT. The CDR3 spells CASSDWRGGQETQYF. CDR3 sequence (DNA): TGTGCCAGCAGTGATTGGAGGGGGGGTCAAGAGACCCAGTACTTC.

This clone showed up just once. The gene calls are TRBV29-1 and TRBJ1-2, with D possibly TRBD1 on 5 matching bases. This CDR3 contains 13 residues. CDR1 and CDR2 from the germline V gene are SQVTM and ANQGSEA. Trimming removed 1 base at V and 0 bases at J, with 6 bases between. CDR3 protein: CSVEGGPNYGYTF. The CDR3 nucleotides read TGCAGCGTTGAAGGGGGCCCTAACTATGGCTACACCTTC.

The DNA of the CDR3 is TGTGCCAGCAGCCAAGCTTTCGGGTACGAGCAGTACTTC. Translation: CASSQAFGYEQYF. The chain joins TRBV3-1 (or the pseudogene TRBV3-2) to TRBJ2-7; no firm D call. V lost 1 base, J lost 4 bases, and 8 bases lay in between. There are 13 residues in the CDR3. The germline V gene encodes CDR1 LGHDT and CDR2 YNNKEL (reference sequence).

To note about this clone: Relative to the germline gene, one junction end is altered; a read error may explain this. The rearrangement links TRBV10-3 to TRBJ2-7; 7 nucleotides line up with TRBD1. The germline CDR1 and CDR2 sequences are ENHRY and SYGVKD. CDR3 length: 13 residues. The CDR3 is CAITEGALDEQYF. DNA of the CDR3: TGTGCCATCACTGAGGGGGCGCTGGACGAGCAGTACTTC.